The 14 T cell receptor beta chains given below trace back to one sample, sequenced in a study of shared clonotypes between healthy human individuals (dated by TCRdb to about 2020). Library preparation was by the immunoSEQ multiplex PCR assay. The table was pulled from immuneACCESS by TCRdb, which kept in-frame rearrangements only. Such tables lose some clones; where checked, under half of the loss comes from unresolved V genes, and the rest has no known cause. For this sample the table gives hundreds of thousands of clones, of which about 78% were detected only once. Of the sample, approximately 1.8% is held by the ten largest clones. The specimen was memory CD4+ T cells sorted from blood. In light of the paper, this sample's cell subset or site label describes: CD45RA-negative fraction. Receptors were obtained from a woman in her thirties in good health.

This clone was observed a handful of times. This chain joins TRBV28 and TRBJ2-2; 8 bases line up with TRBD2. CDR1 is MDHEN and CDR2 is SYDVKM in the germline V gene. The CDR3 is 16 amino acids. Losses at the gene ends were 2 bases for V and 4 bases for J; bases not matched to a gene: 6. The CDR3 region has the DNA TGTGCCAGCAGTTTAGGTGCTAGCGGGCGCACCGGGGAGCTGTTTTTT. This translates into CASSLGASGRTGELFF.

The chain recombines TRBV7-8 with TRBJ2-3; 11 nucleotides line up with TRBD2. Trimming took 5 bases from V and 5 from J; bases not matched to a gene: 12. The germline gives CDR1 SGHVS, CDR2 FQNEAQ. The CDR3 is 17 amino acids. Written as DNA, the CDR3 is TGTGCCAGCAGCCTGGGACTAGCGGCCCTTCGGGGAGATACGCAGTATTTT. As protein: CASSLGLAALRGDTQYF.

V gene TRBV21-1 combines with J gene TRBJ2-7; the table's D gene call, TRBD2, was not cross checked with the DNA. TRBV21-1 constitutes a pseudogene. The CDR3 has 15 amino acids. The CDR3 DNA sequence: TGTGCCAGCACCCGCCTAGCGGGAGGTTCCTACGAGCAGTACTTC. Translated: CASTRLAGGSYEQYF.

The J gene is TRBJ2-1, the V gene TRBV29-1; 15 nucleotides agree with TRBD2. The CDR3 contains 14 residues. The germline gives CDR1 SQVTM, CDR2 ANQGSEA. J gave up 8 bases and V 7 bases, and 6 bases lay outside the gene matches. CDR3 coding DNA: TGCAGCGCTAGAGGACTAGCGGGAGGGGATGAGCAGTTCTTC. Translated: CSARGLAGGDEQFF.

This clone was picked up a small number of times. The chain employs TRBV7-9 and TRBJ1-5; 11 bases agree with TRBD1. Germline V gene sequence: CDR1 SEHNR, CDR2 FQNEAQ (reference sequence). The CDR3 has 15 amino acids. V lost 8 bases, J lost 2 bases, and 5 bases stayed unmatched. The DNA of the CDR3 is TGTGCCAGCCAGCGGACAGGGGGCGGCAATCAGCCCCAGCATTTT. It translates to CASQRTGGGNQPQHF.

The CDR3 bases are TGTGCCAGCAGCTTAGTACCCAGGGACGTATTCAACACAGATACGCAGTATTTT. Translation gives CASSLVPRDVFNTDTQYF. This rearrangement joins TRBV7-6 to TRBJ2-3; D is possibly TRBD1 or TRBD2 (5 bases each). Germline lookup yields CDR1 SGHVS and CDR2 FNYEAQ. The CDR3 extends over 18 amino acids. Trimming removed 1 base from V and 2 bases from J, with 19 bases in between.

This chain uses TRBV7-3 with TRBJ1-6, with D uncertain. Trimming stripped 3 bases from V and 8 bases from J, with 8 bases between. The CDR3 loop spans 13 amino acids. Germline CDR1 is SGHTA and CDR2 is FQGTGA. The CDR3 loop reads CASSFGEDSPLHF. In DNA form, the CDR3 reads TGTGCCAGCAGCTTTGGGGAGGATTCACCCCTCCACTTT.

The chain uses TRBV10-3 and TRBJ2-5, with a tentative D call TRBD2 (5 bases). The CDR3 has 14 residues. Germline loops: CDR1 ENHRY, CDR2 SYGVKD. The V gene lost 3 bases and the J gene lost 2 bases, with 10 bases spanning the gap. CDR3 sequence (DNA): TGTGCCATCAGTGAAGGACTTACGCAAGAGACCCAGTACTTC. Translating gives CAISEGLTQETQYF.

The rearrangement links TRBV25-1 to TRBJ2-1; 10 positions agree with TRBD2. Germline V gene sequence: CDR1 MGHDK, CDR2 SYGVNS. This CDR3 has 16 amino acids. Unmatched junction bases numbered 10, after V lost 3 bases and J lost 8 bases. CDR3 DNA: TGTGCCAGCAGTGACTGGACTAGCGGCATTTCGGATGAGCAGTTCTTC. Its translation is CASSDWTSGISDEQFF.

The chain has TRBV28 and TRBJ1-5; D perhaps matches TRBD1 (5 bases). This CDR3 spans 15 amino acids. CDR1 is MDHEN and CDR2 is SYDVKM in the germline V gene. V was cut by 5 bases and J by 1 base, with 12 bases left in between. CDR3 residues: CASSPGTESNQPQHF. In DNA, the CDR3 is TGTGCCAGCAGTCCCGGGACGGAGAGCAATCAGCCCCAGCATTTT.

The chain recombines TRBV6-1 with TRBJ2-7; perhaps TRBD2 as D (5 bases). The CDR3 totals 17 residues. Germline values: CDR1 MNHNS, CDR2 SASEGT. V gave up 0 bases and J gave up 3 bases, with 18 bases separating them. CDR3 residues: CASSEAKSGRRNYEQYF. The CDR3 nucleotides read TGTGCCAGCAGTGAAGCGAAGAGTGGCAGGAGGAACTACGAGCAGTACTTC.

The rearrangement uses TRBV19 and TRBJ2-4; 7 nucleotides line up with TRBD1. The germline V gene encodes CDR1 LNHDA and CDR2 SQIVND (reference sequence). CDR3 length: 15 residues. Unmatched junction bases numbered 12, after V lost 5 bases and J lost 8 bases. CDR3 nucleotides: TGTGCCAGTAGTTCTAGTACAGGGGTCGCTGACATTCAGTACTTC. Its protein product is CASSSSTGVADIQYF.

This chain connects TRBV27 to TRBJ1-5, with no clear D. CDR3 length: 12 amino acids. Germline V gene lookup returns CDR1 MNHEY and CDR2 SMNVEV (reference sequence). V lost 2 bases and J lost 9, with 8 bases in between. The CDR3 loop is CASSLPDGPQHF. CDR3 nucleotides: TGTGCCAGCAGTTTACCCGACGGGCCCCAGCATTTT.

The chain joins TRBV7-9 to TRBJ2-5; 7 bases agree with TRBD2. CDR1 SEHNR and CDR2 FQNEAQ come from the germline V gene (reference sequence). The length of the CDR3 is 17 residues. V shed 6 bases, J shed 7 bases, and the junction held 20 bases outside the gene matches. The CDR3 sequence: CASSPGRGSESVRTQYF. In DNA, the CDR3 is TGTGCCAGCAGTCCTGGGCGGGGGAGTGAGTCCGTCAGGACCCAGTACTTC.